This TCR beta chain was obtained from a study of type 1 regulatory T cells. Across the whole study: T-allo10 is a Tr1-enriched, alloantigen-specific CD4 T cell product made in vitro. Overall study findings and caveats: Type 1 regulatory T cells had a more restricted TCR repertoire than non-type 1 regulatory T cells.

TCRdb re-called the reads with MiXCR, one entry per CDR3 protein. The sample holds roughly 71,000 distinct CDR3 sequences, less than 25% seen once. Germline V lookup: CDR1 DFQATT, CDR2 SNEGSKA (reference sequence). This CDR3 has 15 amino acids. V lost 3 bases to trimming and J lost 9 bases; unmatched junction nucleotides: 14. Of note for this clonotype: Its antigen remains unidentified.

The receptor comes from a human donor in good health. Sequenced: cultured type 1 regulatory T (Tr1) cells, either the whole culture or a sorted fraction (not recorded which). V gene TRBV20-1 combines with J gene TRBJ2-4, with 7 bases matching TRBD1. In DNA, the CDR3 is TGCAGTGCTAGCGGGCGGACAGGATCTGTTGGCATTCAGTACTTC. Encoded protein: CSASGRTGSVGIQYF.